This TCR beta chain was recovered during a study of identical twins. CDR1 is MDHEN and CDR2 is SYDVKM in the germline V gene. The CDR3 totals 15 residues. V was trimmed by 1 base and J by 4 bases, leaving 14 bases between them. TCRdb reanalysed the 5' RACE reads using MiXCR and keeps one entry per CDR3 protein. The sample holds a few hundred thousand distinct CDR3 sequences, more than 9% seen once. This sample was shared with a second study, whose subject was yellow fever vaccine responses in identical twins.

The sample consisted of PBMCs. The gene calls are TRBV28 and TRBJ2-7; weak D call: TRBD2 (6 bases). The TCR originated in a woman aged 18-35 years in good health. The CDR3 DNA follows: TGTGCCAGCAGTTTATTTGAATGGAGCGGGTACGAGCAGTACTTC. This translates into CASSLFEWSGYEQYF.